This T cell receptor (beta chain) was documented in a study of HIV-infected children after antiretroviral therapy interruption (dated by TCRdb to about 2019). Background for the entire study: All eight included children had a CD4+ count above 500 and a viral load below 50 copies/ml, with four on planned treatment interruption and four on continuous treatment. The interruption group had a median age of approximately 9.8 years, compared with about 8 years in the continuous treatment group. Recorded exposure to EBV and CMV was present in most of the participating children. Interruption-arm samples came from week 0, week 12, end of interruption (week 24 or 48), and about 3 years after study end. In the continuous-treatment arm, samples from corresponding weeks 0, 48 and 150 were analyzed. Alongside measurements of thymic output, TCR repertoires of children on planned treatment interruption were compared with TCR repertoires of children on continuous antiretroviral treatment. Paper-wide results and their limitations: The small number of patients is a limitation, and caution is needed when interpreting the data. The sorted CD45RA+ naive cells might contain minor non-naive CD45RA+ populations, such as EMRA or stem memory cells. For naive CD4+ repertoires of PTI patients, CDR3 sharing between time points dropped once interruption began, while many sequences were shared between the end of interruption and 3 years later. An increase in the naive CD4+ Gini coefficient was observed by the end of treatment interruption, suggesting clonal expansion, and a return to baseline was observed by 3 years.

From cysteine to phenylalanine, the CDR3 is 15 amino acids long. CDR3 DNA only is kept here, 45 bases in frame from base 1. V is reduced by 0 bases and J by 0 bases, leaving a spacing of 8 bases between them. Sequences SGHRS (CDR1) and YFSETQ (CDR2) are obtained from the germline V gene. This clonotype was counted ten times or more. What antigen it recognizes has not been identified. No much larger clone is present one base from it, and per-base qualities are unavailable. The treatment or condition label, as the study defines it: PENTA 11 planned treatment interruption arm or continuous ART arm. Participants were children from the United Kingdom aged 2 to 15 years who had received at least three-drug ART for at least 24 weeks. Cryopreserved PBMCs containing at least 5 million viable cells were needed, and a handful of candidate patients were excluded because their viable PBMC yield was low. Naive CD4+ CD45RA+ CD45RO- T cells were FACS-sorted from thawed PBMCs on a FACSAria III cell sorter. After sorting, cells were fixed, and RNA was extracted with the RNeasy FFPE kit and then with the RNeasy Micro kit.

Library preparation employed 3' RACE. TCR libraries were constructed from RNA with a 3' RACE protocol that used unique molecular identifiers to correct for PCR amplification bias. Amplicon libraries were pooled in groups of up to 12 and sequenced on an Illumina MiSeq using v2 2x250 paired-end chemistry. Per the source publication's procedure: Decombinator was used to process the reads, assigning V and J genes and CDR3 and applying barcode-based correction of errors and PCR bias. Before Gini coefficients were calculated with the R ineq package, the repertoires were subsampled to the same depth. Three approaches were used to assess CDR3 similarity: GLIPH, Hamming distance and a shared triplet metric. The public reads were reanalyzed by TCRdb: fastp trimming at Q25, MiXCR alignment, in-frame beta chains only. Rows matching on CDR3 protein sequence are summarized as one entry with the most common DNA and genes. TCRdb, rather than the study authors, made the V and J calls. Within this sample are 45,000 to 50,000 distinct CDR3 sequences, with more than 3.5% of them counted one time only. Approximately 0.7% of the sample goes to the ten largest clones.

This clonotype was obtained from a pool of human donors with HIV. The receptor chain draws on TRBV5-1 and TRBJ2-3; TRBD2 is perhaps the D gene, given 5 matching bases. The sample was CD45RA+ CD4+ T cells from PBMCs, pooled from several time points, taken from a donor given antiretroviral therapy, either interrupted or continuous. The cell subset or site label corresponds to: naive CD4+ CD45RA+ CD45RO- T cells. The DNA sequence is given as TGCGCCAGCAGCTTGGCCCGGGGAAGCACAGATACGCAGTATTTT. This translates into CASSLARGSTDTQYF.